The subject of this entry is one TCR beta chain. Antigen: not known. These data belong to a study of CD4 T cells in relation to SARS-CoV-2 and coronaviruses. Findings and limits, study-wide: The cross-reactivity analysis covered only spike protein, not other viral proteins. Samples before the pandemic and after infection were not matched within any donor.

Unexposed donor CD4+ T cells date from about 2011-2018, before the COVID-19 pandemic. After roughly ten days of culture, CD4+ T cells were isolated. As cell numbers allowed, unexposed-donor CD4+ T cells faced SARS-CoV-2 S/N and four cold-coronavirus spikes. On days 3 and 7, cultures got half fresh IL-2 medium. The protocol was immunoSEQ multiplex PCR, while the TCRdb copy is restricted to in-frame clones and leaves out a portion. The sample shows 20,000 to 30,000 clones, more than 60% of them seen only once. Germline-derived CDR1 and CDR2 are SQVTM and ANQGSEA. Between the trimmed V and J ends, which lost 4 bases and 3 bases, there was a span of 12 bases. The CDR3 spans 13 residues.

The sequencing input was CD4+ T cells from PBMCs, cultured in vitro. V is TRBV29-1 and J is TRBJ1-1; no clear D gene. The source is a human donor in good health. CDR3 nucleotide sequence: TGCAGCGTTGGCCGCAGTCGGGACACTGAAGCTTTCTTT. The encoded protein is CSVGRSRDTEAFF.